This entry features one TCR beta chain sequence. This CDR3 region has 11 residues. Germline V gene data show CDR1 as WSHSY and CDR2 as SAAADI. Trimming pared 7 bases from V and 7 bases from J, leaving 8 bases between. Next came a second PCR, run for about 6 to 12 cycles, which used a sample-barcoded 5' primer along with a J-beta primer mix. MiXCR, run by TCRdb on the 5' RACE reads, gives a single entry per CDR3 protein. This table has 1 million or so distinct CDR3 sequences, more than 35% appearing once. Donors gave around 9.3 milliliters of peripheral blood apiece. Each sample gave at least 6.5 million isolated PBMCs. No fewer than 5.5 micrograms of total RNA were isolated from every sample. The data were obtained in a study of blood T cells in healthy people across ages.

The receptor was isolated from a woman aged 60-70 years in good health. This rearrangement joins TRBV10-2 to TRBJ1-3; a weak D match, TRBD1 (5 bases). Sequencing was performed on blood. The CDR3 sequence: CASMTANTIYF. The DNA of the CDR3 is TGCGCCAGCATGACAGCTAACACCATATATTTT.